This entry is about one T cell receptor (beta chain). Method: immunoSEQ multiplex PCR; TCRdb's copy keeps in-frame clones and lacks some. The data contain 250,000 or so clones, about 90% of them singletons. Germline-derived CDR1 and CDR2 are LNHDA and SQIVND (reference sequence). V lost 4 bases, J lost 0 bases, and 10 bases lay in between. The CDR3 runs to 15 residues. The sample originates from a study of blood T cell repertoires in COVID-19. V is TRBV19 and J is TRBJ1-5; D perhaps matches TRBD1 (6 bases). The receptor was isolated from a woman between 40 and 50 years old who had been exposed to COVID-19. Sequenced input: PBMCs or T cells enriched from blood (not recorded which). The CDR3 nucleotides read TGTGCCAGTAGTAAGGGGGATTATAGCAATCAGCCCCAGCATTTT. It codes for CASSKGDYSNQPQHF.